The 3 T cell receptor beta chains listed next were all sequenced from one sample in a study of blood T cell repertoires in COVID-19 (TCRdb year 2020). Library preparation employed the immunoSEQ multiplex PCR assay. TCRdb re-hosts the immuneACCESS table, in-frame sequences only. Its copies lack some clones; in the studies checked, an unresolved V gene accounts for under half of them, and the cause for the rest is not known. The sample includes just under 90,000 clones, with more than 85% observed a single time. Jointly, the top ten make up more than 1.5% of the sample. The source material was peripheral blood. The source is a man in his 60s with acute or convalescent COVID-19.

J is TRBJ2-4 and V is TRBV25-1; 9 bases align to TRBD1. The CDR3 length is 17 residues. Trimming took 4 bases from V and 5 from J; bases not matched to a gene: 12. The germline CDR1 and CDR2 sequences are MGHDK and SYGVNS. For the CDR3, the DNA is TGTGCCAGCAGTGGGGGGGCAACCGGGACAGGGCAAAACATTCAGTACTTC. Its translation: CASSGGATGTGQNIQYF.

This chain links TRBV27 with TRBJ1-5; D unclear. The CDR3 length is 15 residues. Germline CDR1 MNHEY, CDR2 SMNVEV (reference sequence). The V and J ends lost 2 bases and 2 bases respectively, with 10 bases between them. CDR3 sequence reads: CASSLGFEGNQPQHF. In DNA form, the CDR3 reads TGTGCCAGCAGTTTAGGTTTCGAGGGCAATCAGCCCCAGCATTTT.

This rearrangement joins TRBV9 to TRBJ1-6; 7 bases line up with TRBD1. The trim removed 4 bases at V and 6 bases at J, leaving 10 bases unmatched. This CDR3 is built from 16 residues. The germline V gene encodes CDR1 SGDLS and CDR2 YYNGEE. DNA of the CDR3: TGTGCCAGCAGCCCCAAGACAGGGTCTGGTAATTCACCCCTCCACTTT. Its translation: CASSPKTGSGNSPLHF.